What follows describes a single T cell receptor (beta chain). The data are from a study of blood T cell repertoires in COVID-19. As for the study in general: There were acute and convalescent COVID-19 samples, and they came from the United States, Italy and Spain.

V was cut by 3 bases and J by 15 bases, with 15 bases left in between. This CDR3 contains 12 residues. The V gene's germline CDR1 is SGHTA and CDR2 FQGTGA. Authors' data handling: Amplification from reference gene primers served as the basis for estimated nucleated cell counts. Measured with immunoSEQ multiplex PCR; TCRdb has only the in-frame clones, and not every one. The D gene and trimming were derived from the DNA, and the V and J assignments and clone size from that table. This sample has approximately 210,000 clones, with about 84% found just once. While infection was still active, Seattle patients were enrolled and then followed longitudinally.

The chain couples TRBV7-3 to TRBJ2-1; no definite D call. Sequencing was done on a sample of peripheral blood. The receptor comes from a woman older than 75 with COVID-19, enrolled during active disease. This chain's CDR3 is CASSFNGQERFF. DNA of the CDR3: TGTGCCAGCAGCTTTAATGGGCAGGAAAGGTTCTTC. Full variable domain (rest looked up from reference TRBV7-3 and TRBJ2-1): GAGVSQTPSNKVTEKGKYVELRCDPISGHTALYWYRQSLGQGPEFLIYFQGTGAADDSGLPNDRFFAVRPEGSVSTLKIQRTERGDSAVYLCASSFNGQERFFGPGTRLTVL.